This TCR beta chain appears in the sequencing data of a study of PD-1 blockade in classical Hodgkin lymphoma. With no exception, relapse followed autologous stem cell transplantation in all patients, and brentuximab vedotin exposure varied. The assay was immunoSEQ multiplex PCR, and TCRdb's table has in-frame clones only and misses some. The sample yields 90,000 to 95,000 clones, 80% to 90% seen once. V lost 5 bases and J 1 base, leaving 11 bases between the germline ends. Per germline, CDR1 MGHDK and CDR2 SYGVNS. The CDR3 runs to 14 residues. With regard to this clone: What it recognizes is unknown.

Overall study results and limits: Relapsed/refractory patients reportedly had the lowest baseline TCR diversity, below newly diagnosed patients, who were below healthy donors.

The sequences come from peripheral blood mononuclear cells (PBMCs), collected before the second cycle of nivolumab. This sequence was found in a human donor with classical Hodgkin lymphoma. J is TRBJ1-1 and V is TRBV25-1, with a possible D match to TRBD1 (5 bases). CDR3: CASSQGQGNTEAFF. CDR3 coding DNA: TGTGCCAGCAGTCAGGGCCAAGGGAACACTGAAGCTTTCTTT.